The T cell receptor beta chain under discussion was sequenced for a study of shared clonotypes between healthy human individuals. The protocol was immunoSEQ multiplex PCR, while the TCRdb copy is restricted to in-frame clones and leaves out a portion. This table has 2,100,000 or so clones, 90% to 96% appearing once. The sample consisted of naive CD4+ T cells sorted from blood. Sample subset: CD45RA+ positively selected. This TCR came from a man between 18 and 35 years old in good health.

This chain's CDR3 is CASSPEELYNEQFF. The CDR3 coding sequence is TGTGCCAGTAGTCCGGAGGAACTCTACAATGAGCAGTTCTTC. The V gene is TRBV19, the J gene TRBJ2-1; D is perhaps TRBD2 (5 bases). The CDR3 is made up of 14 amino acids. Trimming took 5 bases from V and 3 from J, leaving 11 bases between them. Germline CDR1 reads LNHDA; CDR2 reads SQIVND (reference sequence).